Given below is one T cell receptor (beta chain) in context. Its target is not known. This sample was taken from a study of tumor-infiltrating lymphocytes in primary liver carcinoma. Study-level background: Samples returned roughly 3.5 to 7.13 million productive TCRbeta reads, a yield that was similar across tissue types.

Co-extracted RNA and DNA came from roughly 20-30 mg of unsorted bulk tissue. Surgical resection was used to treat these primary liver carcinoma patients. No treatment had been given to the patients, who were chronically infected with HBV. The CDR3 runs 15 residues. Germline V lookup: CDR1 SGHAT, CDR2 FQNNGV. The V end was cut by 8 bases, the J end by 6 bases, with 23 bases between. Study-wide results and limits: Presence in all five tumor regions was observed for only about 7-25% of top clones.

Researchers generated TCR beta cDNA from about 530 ng of total RNA, relying on a constant-region primer. The TCR beta library was amplified through three nested multiplex PCR rounds in a modified ARM-PCR procedure. Rounds one and two of PCR, each of 10 cycles, were primed with TRBV1-TRBV30 forward primers and a C-beta reverse primer. TCRdb fed the multiplex PCR reads into MiXCR, producing one record per CDR3 protein. Of about 54,000 distinct CDR3 sequences in the sample, about 70% were seen once. This clonotype was sampled from a man aged 35-49 years with primary liver carcinoma and hepatitis B virus infection. Source material: liver tumor tissue from sampling region 2. Subset of the sample: tumor region T2, inferior pole. The genes are TRBV11-2 and TRBJ2-7; D is possibly TRBD2 (8 bases). DNA of the CDR3: TGTGCCAGCTCCCAATATTCGGGAGGGGGCTGCGAGCAGTACTTC. This gives the protein CASSQYSGGGCEQYF.